Sequencing of this T cell receptor (beta chain) was carried out in a study of CD8+ T cells in alopecia areata. Findings and caveats of the study: Scalp samples also yield sequences from resident alphabeta T cells of normal skin. For baseline CD8+ expansion, any link to response stays uncertain with one nonresponder.

A note on this clone: The antigen is not known.

V gave up 3 bases and J gave up 2 bases, with 13 bases separating them. The CDR3 covers 14 residues. CDR1 is GTSNPN and CDR2 is SVGIG in the germline V gene (reference sequence). Extracted from the samples, RNA was reverse transcribed into cDNA to serve as the sequencing template. Using immunoSEQ multiplex PCR, the repertoire was profiled, and TCRdb retains in-frame clones only, with some absent. This sample has about 160,000 clones, with roughly 65% found just once. The treatment was: oral pan-JAK inhibitor, 5-10 mg twice daily. This sequence was found in a human donor with alopecia areata. The sample was CD4+ T cells sorted from blood, taken at week 4, from a patient treated with tofacitinib. The chain employs TRBV30 and TRBJ1-1, with unresolved D. Here the CDR3 DNA reads TGTGCCTGGAGACTCGGCAGGCTTAACACTGAAGCTTTCTTT. Translated: CAWRLGRLNTEAFF.